This TCR beta chain is drawn from a study of blood T cell repertoires in COVID-19. At the level of the study: PBMCs, B-cell-depleted T cells, or T cells provided the cDNA or gDNA that made up the material.

Cohort placement rested on clinical history that participants reported themselves. V gave up 7 bases and J gave up 5 bases; unmatched junction bases: 8. This CDR3 has 14 residues. Germline V lookup: CDR1 SGHTA, CDR2 FQGNSA. Original processing notes: Counts of nucleated cells, estimated from reference gene primer amplification, were obtained. Measured with immunoSEQ multiplex PCR; TCRdb has only the in-frame clones, and not every one. The V and J calls and clone size were taken over from that table, and D and trimming were inferred from the DNA. The table has a few hundred thousand clones, approximately 90% seen once; the top ten hold around 1.3%.

This chain links TRBV7-2 with TRBJ2-1; 7 nucleotides match TRBD1. The source is a human donor in a cohort exposed to, infected with or recovered from COVID-19 (not recorded which). The donor label of this sample is uncertain. The sequenced sample was PBMCs or T cells enriched from blood (not recorded which). The CDR3 DNA reads as TGTGCCAGCAAAGACAGGGTCCAAAACAATGAGCAGTTCTTC. This gives the protein CASKDRVQNNEQFF.